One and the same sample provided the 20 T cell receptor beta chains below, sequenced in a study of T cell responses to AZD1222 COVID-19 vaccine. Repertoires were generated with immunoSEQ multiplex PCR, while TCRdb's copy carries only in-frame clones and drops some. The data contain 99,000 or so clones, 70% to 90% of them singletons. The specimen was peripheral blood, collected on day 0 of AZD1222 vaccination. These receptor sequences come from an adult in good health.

The CDR3 sequence: CASSARLGPTGTQYF. The CDR3 DNA reads as TGTGCCAGCAGCGCCCGACTCGGACCGACTGGGACCCAGTACTTC. The chain employs TRBV9 and TRBJ2-5; D unclear. The CDR3 contains 15 residues. Trimming left V 3 bases short and J 7 bases short, with 19 bases between. Germline CDR1 SGDLS, CDR2 YYNGEE.

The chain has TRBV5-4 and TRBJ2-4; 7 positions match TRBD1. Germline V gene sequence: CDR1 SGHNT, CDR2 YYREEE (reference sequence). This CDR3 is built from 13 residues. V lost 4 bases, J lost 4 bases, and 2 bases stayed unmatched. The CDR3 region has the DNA TGTGCCAGCAGCCCGGGACAGAAAAACATTCAGTACTTC. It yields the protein CASSPGQKNIQYF.

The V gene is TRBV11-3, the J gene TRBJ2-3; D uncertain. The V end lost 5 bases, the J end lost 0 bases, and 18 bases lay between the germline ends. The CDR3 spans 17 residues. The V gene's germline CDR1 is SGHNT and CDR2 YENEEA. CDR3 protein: CASSRAKPWMSTDTQYF. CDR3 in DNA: TGTGCCAGCAGCCGAGCCAAGCCGTGGATGAGCACAGATACGCAGTATTTT.

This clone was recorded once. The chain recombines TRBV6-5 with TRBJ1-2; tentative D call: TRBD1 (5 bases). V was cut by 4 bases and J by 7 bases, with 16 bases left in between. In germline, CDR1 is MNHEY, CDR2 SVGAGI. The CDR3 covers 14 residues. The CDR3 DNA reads TGTGCCAGCAGTTCTCTCGGTGGGACTACTGGCTACACCTTC. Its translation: CASSSLGGTTGYTF.

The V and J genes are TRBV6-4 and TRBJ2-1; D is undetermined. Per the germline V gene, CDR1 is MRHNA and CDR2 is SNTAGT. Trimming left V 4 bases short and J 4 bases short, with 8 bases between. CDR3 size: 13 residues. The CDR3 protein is CASSAAEYNEQFF. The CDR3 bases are TGTGCCAGCAGTGCGGCAGAATACAATGAGCAGTTCTTC.

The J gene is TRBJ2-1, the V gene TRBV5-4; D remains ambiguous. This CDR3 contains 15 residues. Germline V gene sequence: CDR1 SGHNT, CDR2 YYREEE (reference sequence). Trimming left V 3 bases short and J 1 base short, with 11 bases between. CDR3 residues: CASSSLDRSYNEQFF. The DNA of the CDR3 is TGTGCCAGCAGCTCACTGGATAGATCCTACAATGAGCAGTTCTTC.

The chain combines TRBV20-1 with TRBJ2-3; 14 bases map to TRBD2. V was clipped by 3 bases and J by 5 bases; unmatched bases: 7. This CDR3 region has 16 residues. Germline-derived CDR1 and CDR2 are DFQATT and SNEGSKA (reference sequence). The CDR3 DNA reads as TGCAGTGCTAGTCCGGGACTAGCGGGGGTGGGAGATACGCAGTATTTT. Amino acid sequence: CSASPGLAGVGDTQYF.

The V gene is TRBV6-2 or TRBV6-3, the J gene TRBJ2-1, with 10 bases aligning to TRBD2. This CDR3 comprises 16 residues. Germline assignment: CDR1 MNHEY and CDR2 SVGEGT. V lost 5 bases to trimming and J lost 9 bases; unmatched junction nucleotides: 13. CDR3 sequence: CASSQPGGLAGGEQFF. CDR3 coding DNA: TGTGCCAGCAGTCAACCGGGGGGCTTAGCGGGAGGTGAGCAGTTCTTC.

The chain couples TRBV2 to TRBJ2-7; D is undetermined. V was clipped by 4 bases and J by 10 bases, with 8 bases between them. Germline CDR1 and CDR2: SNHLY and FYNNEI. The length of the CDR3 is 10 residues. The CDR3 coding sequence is TGTGCCAGCAGTGGGACCACACAGTACTTC. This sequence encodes CASSGTTQYF.

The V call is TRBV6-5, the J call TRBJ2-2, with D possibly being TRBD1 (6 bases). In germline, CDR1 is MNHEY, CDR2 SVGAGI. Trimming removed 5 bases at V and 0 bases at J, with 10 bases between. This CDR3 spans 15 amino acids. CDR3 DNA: TGTGCCAGCAGTCCCGGGACACCGAACACCGGGGAGCTGTTTTTT. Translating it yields CASSPGTPNTGELFF.

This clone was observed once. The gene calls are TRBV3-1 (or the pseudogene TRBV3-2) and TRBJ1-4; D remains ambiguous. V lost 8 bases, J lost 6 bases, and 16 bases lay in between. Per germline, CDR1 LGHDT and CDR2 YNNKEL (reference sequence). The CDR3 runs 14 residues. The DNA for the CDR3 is TGTGCCAGCCGTTTGGCAGCAAAAGATGAAAAACTGTTTTTT. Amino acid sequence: CASRLAAKDEKLFF.

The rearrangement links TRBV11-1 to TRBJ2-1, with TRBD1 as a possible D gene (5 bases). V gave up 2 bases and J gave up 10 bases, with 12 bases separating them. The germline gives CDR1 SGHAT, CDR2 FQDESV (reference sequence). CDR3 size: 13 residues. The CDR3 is CASSLWGGGEQFF. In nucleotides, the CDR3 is TGTGCCAGCAGCTTATGGGGCGGCGGAGAGCAGTTCTTC.

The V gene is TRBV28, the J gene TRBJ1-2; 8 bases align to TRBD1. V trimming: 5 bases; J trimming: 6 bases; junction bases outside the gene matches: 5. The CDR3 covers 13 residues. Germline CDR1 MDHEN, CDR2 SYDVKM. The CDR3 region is CASSKDRVNGYTF. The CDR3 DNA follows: TGTGCCAGCAGTAAGGACAGGGTGAATGGCTACACCTTC.

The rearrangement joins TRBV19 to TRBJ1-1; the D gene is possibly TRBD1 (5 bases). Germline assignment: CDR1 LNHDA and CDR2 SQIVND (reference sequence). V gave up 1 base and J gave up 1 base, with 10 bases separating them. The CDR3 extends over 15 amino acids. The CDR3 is CASSIAGTANTEAFF. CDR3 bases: TGTGCCAGTAGTATAGCGGGGACCGCGAACACTGAAGCTTTCTTT.

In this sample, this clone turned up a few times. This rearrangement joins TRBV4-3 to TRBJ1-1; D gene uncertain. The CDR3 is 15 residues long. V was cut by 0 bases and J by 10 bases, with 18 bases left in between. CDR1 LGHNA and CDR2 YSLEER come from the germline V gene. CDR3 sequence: CASSQDPNSARGAFF. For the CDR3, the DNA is TGCGCCAGCAGCCAAGATCCCAACAGCGCCCGGGGAGCTTTCTTT.

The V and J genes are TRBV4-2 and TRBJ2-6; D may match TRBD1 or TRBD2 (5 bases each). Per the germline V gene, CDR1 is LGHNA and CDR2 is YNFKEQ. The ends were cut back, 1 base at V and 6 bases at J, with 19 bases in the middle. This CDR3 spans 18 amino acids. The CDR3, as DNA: TGTGCCAGCAGCCAAGGTGGGGCTAGCTCGACGTTGGCCAACGTCCTGACTTTC. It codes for CASSQGGASSTLANVLTF.

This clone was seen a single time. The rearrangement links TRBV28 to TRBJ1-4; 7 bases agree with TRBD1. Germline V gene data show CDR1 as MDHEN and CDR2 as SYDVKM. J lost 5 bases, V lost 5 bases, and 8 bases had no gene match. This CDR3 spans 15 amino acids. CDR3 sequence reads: CASSEGRGQNEKLFF. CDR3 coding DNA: TGTGCCAGCAGTGAGGGGAGGGGACAGAATGAAAAACTGTTTTTT.

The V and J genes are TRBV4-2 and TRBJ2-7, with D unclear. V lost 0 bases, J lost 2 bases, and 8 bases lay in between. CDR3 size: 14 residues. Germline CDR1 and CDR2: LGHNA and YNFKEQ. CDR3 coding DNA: TGTGCCAGCAGCCAAGATTTGGGAACCTACGAGCAGTACTTC. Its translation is CASSQDLGTYEQYF.

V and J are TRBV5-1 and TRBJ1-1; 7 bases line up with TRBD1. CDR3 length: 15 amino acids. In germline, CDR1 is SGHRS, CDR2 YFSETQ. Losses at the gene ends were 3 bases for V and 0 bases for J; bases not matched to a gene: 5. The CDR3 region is CASSSGTAMNTEAFF. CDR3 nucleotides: TGCGCCAGCAGCTCCGGGACAGCTATGAACACTGAAGCTTTCTTT.

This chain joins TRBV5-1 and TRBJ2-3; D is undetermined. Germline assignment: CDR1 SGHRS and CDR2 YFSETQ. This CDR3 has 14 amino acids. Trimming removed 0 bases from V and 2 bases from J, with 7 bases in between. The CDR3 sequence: CASSLAGPTDTQYF. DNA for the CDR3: TGCGCCAGCAGCTTGGCGGGCCCCACAGATACGCAGTATTTT.